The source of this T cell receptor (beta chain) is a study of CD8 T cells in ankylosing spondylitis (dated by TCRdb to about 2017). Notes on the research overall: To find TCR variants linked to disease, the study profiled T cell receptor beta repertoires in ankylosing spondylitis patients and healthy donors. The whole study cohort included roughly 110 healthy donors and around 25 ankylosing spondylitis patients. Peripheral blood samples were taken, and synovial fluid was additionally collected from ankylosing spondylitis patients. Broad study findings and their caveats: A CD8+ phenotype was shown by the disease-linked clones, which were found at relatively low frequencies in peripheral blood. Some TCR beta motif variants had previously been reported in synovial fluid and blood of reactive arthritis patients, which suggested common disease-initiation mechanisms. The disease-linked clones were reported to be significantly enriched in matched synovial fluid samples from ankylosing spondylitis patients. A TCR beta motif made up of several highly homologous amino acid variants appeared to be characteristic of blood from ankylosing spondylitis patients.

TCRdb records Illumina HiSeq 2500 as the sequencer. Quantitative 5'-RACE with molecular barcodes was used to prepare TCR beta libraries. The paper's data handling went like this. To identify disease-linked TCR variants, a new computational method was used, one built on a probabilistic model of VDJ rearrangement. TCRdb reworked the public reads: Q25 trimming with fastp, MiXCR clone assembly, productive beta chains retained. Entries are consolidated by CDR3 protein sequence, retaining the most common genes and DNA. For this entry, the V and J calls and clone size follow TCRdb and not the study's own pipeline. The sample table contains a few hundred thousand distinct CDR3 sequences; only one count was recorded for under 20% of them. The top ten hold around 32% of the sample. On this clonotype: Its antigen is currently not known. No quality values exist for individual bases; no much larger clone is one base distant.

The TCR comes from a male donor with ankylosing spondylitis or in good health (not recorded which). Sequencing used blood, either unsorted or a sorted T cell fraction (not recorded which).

The CDR3 region: CASSQDMSSYNEQFF. The nucleotide sequence is given as TGTGCCAGCAGCCAAGATATGAGCTCCTACAATGAGCAGTTCTTC. The rearrangement combines TRBV3-1 with TRBJ2-1, with the D gene uncertain. V drops 0 bases and J drops 0 bases, leaving 6 bases in between. The CDR3 measures 15 amino acids from cysteine to phenylalanine. The CDR3 DNA has 45 bases and is translated from base 1. The germline V gene (reference sequence) sets CDR1 to LGHDT and CDR2 to YNNKEL.